Included here is one T cell receptor beta chain sequence, with context. Its antigen remains unidentified. V shed 0 bases, J shed 4 bases, and the junction held 14 bases outside the gene matches. Germline values: CDR1 LGHNA, CDR2 YSLEER. The CDR3 loop spans 19 amino acids. The data are from a study of T cells and Merkel cell carcinoma outcomes. Study results and caveats: Repertoire plus T-cell density reportedly predicted Merkel cell carcinoma outcomes.

Libraries were prepared by immunoSEQ multiplex PCR; TCRdb keeps only in-frame clonotypes and omits some of them. Of some 13,000 clones detected, roughly 92% appear once; the ten largest clones hold roughly 2%. V gene TRBV4-3 combines with J gene TRBJ2-1; 8 bases match TRBD2. This TCR was recovered from a human donor with Merkel cell carcinoma. What was sequenced was tumor tissue from Merkel cell carcinoma. The CDR3 is CASSQEFLAGTSRYNEQFF. CDR3 DNA: TGCGCCAGCAGCCAAGAGTTCTTAGCGGGAACAAGTAGGTACAATGAGCAGTTCTTC.